These T cell receptor beta chains were read from a single sample in a study of T cell clones after liver transplantation. Clones were read by immunoSEQ multiplex PCR, and TCRdb kept only the in-frame ones, dropping some. The data hold 49,000 or so clones, with roughly 71% observed a single time. The sequences come from CD4+ T cells from blood, collected around 54 months after liver transplant. The origin of the receptors is a human patient who received a liver transplant. Some T cells may be transferred from the graft donor. CDR3s include the opening cysteine and the closing phenylalanine or tryptophan. D genes are given only for firm matches. Size tells how often a clone was seen (once, few, many) or the class of an expanded clone, and some rows leave it out.

clone size	CDR3 length	V gene	D gene	J gene	CDR3 DNA	CDR3 protein
NA	16	TRBV28	TRBD1	TRBJ1-6	TGTGCCAGCAACGGACAGGGGTGGGCCTATAATTCACCCCTCCACTTT	CASNGQGWAYNSPLHF
NA	10	TRBV20-1	NA	TRBJ1-2	TGCAGTGCTAGGGGGAGGAGCTACACCTTC	CSARGRSYTF
NA	14	TRBV28	NA	TRBJ1-2	TGTGCCAGCAGAGAGGGCTTATTCAACTATGGCTACACCTTC	CASREGLFNYGYTF
NA	15	TRBV18	NA	TRBJ2-7	TGTGCCAGCTCCGGGGGACTCGGACTAATCTACGAGCAGTACTTC	CASSGGLGLIYEQYF
NA	14	TRBV2	NA	TRBJ2-3	TGTGCCAGCAGTGAGGGCAGGGACACAGATACGCAGTATTTT	CASSEGRDTDTQYF
NA	15	TRBV7-2	NA	TRBJ2-1	TGTGCCAGCAGCTTAGAACTTCTGGGCCGCAATGAGCAGTTCTTC	CASSLELLGRNEQFF
NA	17	TRBV25-1	TRBD2	TRBJ2-3	TGTGCCAGCAGTGACCATGCTAGCGGGGGTTTCACAGATACGCAGTATTTT	CASSDHASGGFTDTQYF
NA	13	TRBV2	NA	TRBJ2-5	TGTGCCAGCAGCGCGCCAGGGGAAGAGACCCAGTACTTC	CASSAPGEETQYF
NA	16	TRBV5-1	TRBD1	TRBJ1-1	TGCGCCAGCAGCGCCCGGGACAGGACTATGAACACTGAAGCTTTCTTT	CASSARDRTMNTEAFF
few	16	TRBV11-3	NA	TRBJ2-2	TGTGCCAGCAGCTTAGCCGGGACGTTTGTAACCGGGGAGCTGTTTTTT	CASSLAGTFVTGELFF
NA	15	TRBV4-1	NA	TRBJ1-3	TGCGCCAGCAGCCAAGATGGGCAGGGTGCAAACACCATATATTTT	CASSQDGQGANTIYF
NA	14	TRBV5-1	TRBD1	TRBJ1-6	TGCGCCAGAGACAGGGGCCCCTATAATTCACCCCTCCACTTT	CARDRGPYNSPLHF
NA	11	TRBV6-5	NA	TRBJ1-1	TGTGCCAGCACTGGACCCACTGAAGCTTTCTTT	CASTGPTEAFF
NA	14	TRBV7-9	NA	TRBJ2-7	TGTGCCAGCAGCTTAAGGGACTTGGGTCGCGAGCAGTACTTC	CASSLRDLGREQYF